Each of the 9 T cell receptor beta chains below was sequenced from the same sample in a study of blood T cells in healthy people across ages. Primers used in a second PCR of roughly 7 to 11 cycles were a sample-barcoded 5' primer and a J-beta primer mix. TCRdb ran MiXCR on the 5' RACE reads and lists one entry per CDR3 protein. This table has roughly 1.9 million distinct CDR3 sequences, roughly 43% appearing once. Material: blood. The receptors originated from a human donor in good health.

This chain joins TRBV5-1 and TRBJ1-1, with TRBD1 as a possible D gene (6 bases). The germline V gene has CDR1 SGHRS and CDR2 YFSETQ. Trimming removed 4 bases at V and 7 bases at J, with 20 bases between. This CDR3 contains 15 residues. The CDR3 loop reads CASSPSMGAPGEAFF. The CDR3, as DNA: TGCGCCAGCAGCCCCAGTATGGGGGCCCCAGGTGAAGCTTTCTTT.

CDR3 sequence (DNA): TGTGCCAGCAGCTTAGCGCTCATCAGGGAAAAGGATACGCAGTATTTT. Encoded protein: CASSLALIREKDTQYF. V is TRBV7-9 and J is TRBJ2-3; tentatively, D is TRBD1 (5 bases). This CDR3 comprises 16 residues. Germline V gene sequence: CDR1 SEHNR, CDR2 FQNEAQ (reference sequence). V lost 0 bases and J 6 bases, leaving 16 bases between the germline ends.

There are a few counts of this clonotype. J is TRBJ2-7 and V is TRBV7-9; 8 bases match TRBD1. J lost 7 bases, V lost 5 bases, and 4 bases had no gene match. The CDR3 length is 12 residues. The V gene's germline CDR1 is SEHNR and CDR2 FQNEAQ (reference sequence). The chain's CDR3 is CASSGDRREQYF. For the CDR3, the DNA is TGTGCCAGCAGCGGGGACAGGCGGGAGCAGTACTTC.

This clonotype was seen a handful of times. V gene TRBV7-9 combines with J gene TRBJ2-7; no definite D call. This CDR3 contains 13 residues. V lost 4 bases, J lost 4 bases, and 11 bases lay in between. Looked up from germline, CDR1 is SEHNR and CDR2 is FQNEAQ (reference sequence). CDR3 nucleotides: TGTGCCAGCAGCTATCTACACGGATACGAGCAGTACTTC. Translating it yields CASSYLHGYEQYF.

This clonotype was detected a few times. The V and J genes are TRBV10-3 and TRBJ2-7; D gene unclear. CDR1 and CDR2 (germline): ENHRY, SYGVKD. V lost 4 bases and J 0 bases, leaving 7 bases between the germline ends. The CDR3 covers 13 residues. The CDR3 is CAISVGSSYEQYF. CDR3 nucleotides: TGTGCCATCAGTGTTGGCAGCTCCTACGAGCAGTACTTC.

This clonotype appeared a few times. This chain joins TRBV20-1 and TRBJ2-7; the D is unclear. CDR1 DFQATT and CDR2 SNEGSKA come from the germline V gene (reference sequence). Trimming shortened V by 3 bases and J by 2 bases, and 17 bases separated the two germline ends. The CDR3 has 15 amino acids. CDR3 DNA sequence: TGCAGTGCTAGGCCCGATGACCGCACCCCCTACGAGCAGTACTTC. Translation gives CSARPDDRTPYEQYF.

This clonotype has at least ten counts. The chain combines TRBV12-3 or TRBV12-4 with TRBJ2-4; D gene uncertain. The V end was cut by 5 bases, the J end by 7 bases, with 12 bases between. This CDR3 is 13 amino acids long. The CDR3 sequence is CASSTTLLNIQYF. CDR3 coding DNA: TGTGCCAGCAGTACCACGCTTTTGAACATTCAGTACTTC.

A few counts support this clonotype. This sequence joins TRBV9 and TRBJ1-1, with TRBD1 matching over 9 bases. The germline gives CDR1 SGDLS, CDR2 YYNGEE. This CDR3 region has 15 residues. With V trimmed by 3 bases and J by 3 bases, 6 bases remained unmatched. The CDR3 region has the DNA TGTGCCAGCAGCGGGACAGGGGATGAGTACACTGAAGCTTTCTTT. It codes for CASSGTGDEYTEAFF.

This chain uses TRBV4-3 with TRBJ2-3; 7 nucleotides align to TRBD2. The trim removed 0 bases at V and 3 bases at J, leaving 6 bases unmatched. This CDR3 region has 16 residues. Germline V lookup: CDR1 LGHNA, CDR2 YSLEER. In DNA form, the CDR3 reads TGCGCCAGCAGCCAAGACCGGGGGGTTTTGACAGATACGCAGTATTTT. Its translation is CASSQDRGVLTDTQYF.